This T cell receptor (beta chain) was sequenced during a study of identical twins. This clonotype was observed a few times. A single record per CDR3 protein comes from TCRdb applying MiXCR to the 5' RACE reads. The table records 500,000 or so distinct CDR3 sequences, 22% of them present only once. The CDR3 is made up of 15 amino acids. V lost 1 base and J 1 base, leaving 11 bases between the germline ends. From germline, CDR1 is SGHDT and CDR2 YYEEEE. These data also featured in a second study, about T cells expressing NK-cell markers. That source reports: Restriction of the sorted population to alpha-beta TCR T cells was achieved in several experiments with an anti-gamma-delta TCR antibody.

This chain links TRBV5-6 with TRBJ1-2; no reliable D call. This sequence was found in a woman aged 18-30 years in good health. The sequencing sample was made of CD4+ T cells sorted from blood. The chain's CDR3 is CASSLRGWINYGYTF. DNA for the CDR3: TGTGCCAGCAGCTTGAGAGGGTGGATTAACTATGGCTACACCTTC.